This T cell receptor beta chain was sequenced during a study of cytotoxic CD8 clonotypes in ibrutinib-treated CLL. Across the whole study: The cohort had ten to eleven relapsed/refractory and around 14 treatment-naive patients, 17 to 18 IGHV unmutated. Partial response was seen in approximately 25 patients and complete response in 2; after median roughly 66 months, about 14 stayed remitted, around 12 progressed.

As for this clone: What it binds is unknown.

Study-wide results and caveats: Exceeding age-matched healthy donors, baseline clonality also tracked the counts of circulating CD8+ T cells. Different sampling times were used for sustained-remission and progressing patients.

V lost 5 bases to trimming and J lost 6 bases, with 7 bases between them. CDR3 length: 12 residues. CDR1 and CDR2 (germline): MDHEN, SYDVKM. Profiled with immunoSEQ multiplex PCR; TCRdb holds only in-frame clones, not every one. Of over 140,000 clones in the sample, around 80% were seen once. Sequenced here: PBMCs, sampled after 36 months of ibrutinib treatment. The clonotype was recovered from a human donor with chronic lymphocytic leukemia. The chain is built from TRBV28 and TRBJ2-2; D not certain. CDR3 sequence (DNA): TGTGCCAGCAGTCCCAGATCCGGGGAGCTGTTTTTT. Encoded protein: CASSPRSGELFF.